The 3 T cell receptor beta chains listed next were all sequenced from one sample in a study of T cell responses to AZD1222 COVID-19 vaccine. Profiling relied on immunoSEQ multiplex PCR, and the TCRdb table lists in-frame clones only, not all of them. The table has 200,000 to 250,000 clones, approximately 94% seen once; the top ten hold approximately 1.5%. This sample comprised peripheral blood, obtained 28 days after the second dose of the MenACWY control vaccine. The source of these receptors is an adult who received the MenACWY meningococcal vaccine as a control.

The chain couples TRBV10-3 to TRBJ2-7; 9 nucleotides line up with TRBD1. Germline V gene data show CDR1 as ENHRY and CDR2 as SYGVKD. Trimming removed 8 bases from V and 5 bases from J; junction bases left unmatched: 7. The CDR3 is made up of 13 amino acids. CDR3 residues: CAIGTGWADEQYF. The CDR3 DNA follows: TGTGCCATCGGGACAGGGTGGGCGGACGAGCAGTACTTC.

J is TRBJ1-2 and V is TRBV5-6; TRBD1 matches at 8 bases. The length of the CDR3 is 17 residues. Germline loops: CDR1 SGHDT, CDR2 YYEEEE. V was pared by 1 base and J by 6 bases, with 14 bases of the junction left unmatched. The CDR3: CASSLKGQVLGPHGYTF. The CDR3 coding sequence is TGTGCCAGCAGCTTGAAGGGACAGGTTCTCGGCCCGCATGGCTACACCTTC.

V is TRBV19 and J is TRBJ1-1; TRBD1 aligns across 8 bases. With V trimmed by 3 bases and J by 5 bases, 5 bases remained unmatched. This CDR3 has 14 amino acids. CDR1 is LNHDA and CDR2 is SQIVND in the germline V gene (reference sequence). CDR3 nucleotides: TGTGCCAGTAGTATCTTGGACAGGGCTACTGAAGCTTTCTTT. It encodes CASSILDRATEAFF.